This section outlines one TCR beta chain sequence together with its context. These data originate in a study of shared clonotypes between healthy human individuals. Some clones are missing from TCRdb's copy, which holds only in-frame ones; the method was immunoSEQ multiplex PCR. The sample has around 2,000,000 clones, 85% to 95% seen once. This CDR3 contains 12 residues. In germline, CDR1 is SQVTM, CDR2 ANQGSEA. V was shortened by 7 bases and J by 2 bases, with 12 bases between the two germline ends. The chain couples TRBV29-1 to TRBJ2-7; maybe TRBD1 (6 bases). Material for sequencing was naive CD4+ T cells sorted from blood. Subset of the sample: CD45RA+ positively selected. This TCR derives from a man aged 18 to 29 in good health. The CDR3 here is CSGGQYAYEQYF. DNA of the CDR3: TGCAGCGGTGGACAGTACGCCTACGAGCAGTACTTC.